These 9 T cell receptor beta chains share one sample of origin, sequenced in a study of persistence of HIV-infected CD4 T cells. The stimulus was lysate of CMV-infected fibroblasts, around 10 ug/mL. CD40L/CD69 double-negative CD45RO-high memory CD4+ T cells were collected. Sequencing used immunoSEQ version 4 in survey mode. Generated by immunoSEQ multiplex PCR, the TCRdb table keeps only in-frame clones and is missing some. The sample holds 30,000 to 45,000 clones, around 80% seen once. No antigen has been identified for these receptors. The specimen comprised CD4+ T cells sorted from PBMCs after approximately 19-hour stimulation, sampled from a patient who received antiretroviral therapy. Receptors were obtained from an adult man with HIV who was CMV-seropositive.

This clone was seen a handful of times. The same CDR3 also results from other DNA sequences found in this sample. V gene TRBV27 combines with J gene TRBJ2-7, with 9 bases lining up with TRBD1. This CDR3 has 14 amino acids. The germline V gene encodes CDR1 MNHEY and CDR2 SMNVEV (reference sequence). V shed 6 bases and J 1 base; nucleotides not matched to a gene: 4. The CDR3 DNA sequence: TGTGCCAGCAGGCTCGGGACAGGGTCCTACGAGCAGTACTTC. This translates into CASRLGTGSYEQYF.

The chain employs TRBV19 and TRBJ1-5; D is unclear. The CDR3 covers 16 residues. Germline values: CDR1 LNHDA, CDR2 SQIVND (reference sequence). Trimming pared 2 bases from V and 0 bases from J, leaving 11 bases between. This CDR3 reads CASSIWAAYSNQPQHF. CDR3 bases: TGTGCCAGTAGTATATGGGCGGCTTATAGCAATCAGCCCCAGCATTTT.

The CDR3 region is CASSLGGAGSQETQYF. The CDR3 DNA reads as TGTGCCAGCAGTTTGGGAGGAGCGGGGTCCCAAGAGACCCAGTACTTC. V gene TRBV27 combines with J gene TRBJ2-5, with 7 bases matching TRBD2. This CDR3 comprises 16 residues. Looked up from germline, CDR1 is MNHEY and CDR2 is SMNVEV (reference sequence). The junction had 8 bases not matched to a gene; V was cut back by 3 bases and J by 1 base.

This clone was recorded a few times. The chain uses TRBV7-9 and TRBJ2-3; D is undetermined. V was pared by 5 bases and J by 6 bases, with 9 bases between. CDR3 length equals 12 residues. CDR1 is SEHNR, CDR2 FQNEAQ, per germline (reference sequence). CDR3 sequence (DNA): TGTGCCAGCAGCCCTTCGTCTGATACGCAGTATTTT. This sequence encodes CASSPSSDTQYF.

The CDR3 coding sequence is TGTGCCAGTTCTTATGGGGACAGGGGGCGCAGCTCGAACCAGCCCCAGCATTTT. It encodes CASSYGDRGRSSNQPQHF. V usage is TRBV19 and J usage is TRBJ1-5, with 12 bases matching TRBD1. The CDR3 has 18 residues. Per the germline V gene, CDR1 is LNHDA and CDR2 is SQIVND (reference sequence). J was trimmed by 7 bases and V by 8 bases; bases with no gene match: 18.

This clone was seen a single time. The CDR3 nucleotides are TGCAGCGTTCGGGGCAATGGCTACACCTTC. It is translated as CSVRGNGYTF. The V gene is TRBV29-1, the J gene TRBJ1-2; TRBD1 is a possible D gene (5 bases). Trimming pared 5 bases from V and 6 bases from J, leaving 7 bases between. The CDR3 spans 10 residues. Germline V CDR1 and CDR2: SQVTM, ANQGSEA.

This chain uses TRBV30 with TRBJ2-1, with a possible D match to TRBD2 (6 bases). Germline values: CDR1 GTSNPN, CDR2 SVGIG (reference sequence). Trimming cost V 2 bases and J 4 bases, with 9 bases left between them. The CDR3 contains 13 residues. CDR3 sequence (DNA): TGTGCCTGGAGTCGCGGGGCTTACAATGAGCAGTTCTTC. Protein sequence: CAWSRGAYNEQFF.

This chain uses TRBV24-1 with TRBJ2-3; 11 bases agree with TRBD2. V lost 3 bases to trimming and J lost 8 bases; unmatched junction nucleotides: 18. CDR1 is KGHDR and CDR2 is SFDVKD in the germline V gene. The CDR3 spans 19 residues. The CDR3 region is CATSDLGIAGGTTGFTQYF. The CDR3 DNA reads TGTGCCACCAGTGATCTGGGGATAGCGGGGGGGACCACAGGGTTTACGCAGTATTTT.

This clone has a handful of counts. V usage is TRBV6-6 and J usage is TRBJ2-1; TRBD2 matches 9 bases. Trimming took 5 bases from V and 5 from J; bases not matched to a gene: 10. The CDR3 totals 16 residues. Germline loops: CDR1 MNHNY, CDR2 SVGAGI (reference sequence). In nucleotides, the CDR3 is TGTGCCAGCAGTCCCAGCGGGGGGCTTCTACACAATGAGCAGTTCTTC. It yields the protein CASSPSGGLLHNEQFF.